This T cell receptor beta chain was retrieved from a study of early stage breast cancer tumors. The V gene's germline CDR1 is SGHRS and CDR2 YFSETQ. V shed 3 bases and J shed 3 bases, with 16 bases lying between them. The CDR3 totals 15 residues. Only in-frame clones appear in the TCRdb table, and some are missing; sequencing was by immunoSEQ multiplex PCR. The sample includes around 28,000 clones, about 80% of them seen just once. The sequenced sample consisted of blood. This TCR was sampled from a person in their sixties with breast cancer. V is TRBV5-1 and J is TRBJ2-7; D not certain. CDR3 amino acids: CASSSEPARIYEQYF. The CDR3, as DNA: TGCGCCAGCAGCTCGGAACCTGCGCGGATCTACGAGCAGTACTTC.